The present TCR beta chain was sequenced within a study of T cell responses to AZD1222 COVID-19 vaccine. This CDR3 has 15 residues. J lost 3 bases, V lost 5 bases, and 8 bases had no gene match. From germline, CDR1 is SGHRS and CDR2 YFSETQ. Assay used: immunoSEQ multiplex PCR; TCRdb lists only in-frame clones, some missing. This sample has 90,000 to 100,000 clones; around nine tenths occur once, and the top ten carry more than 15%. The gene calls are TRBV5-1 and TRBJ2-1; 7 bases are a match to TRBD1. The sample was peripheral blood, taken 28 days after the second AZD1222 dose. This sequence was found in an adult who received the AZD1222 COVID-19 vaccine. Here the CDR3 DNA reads TGCGCCAGCAGTACAACAGGGGCTATCTACAATGAGCAGTTCTTC. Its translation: CASSTTGAIYNEQFF.